This T cell receptor beta chain was obtained from a study of T cell clonotyping in hematopoietic cell transplantation. In the study overall: Cytoreduction preceded collection of pretransplant recipient samples. Whole-study findings and limits: Broader posttransplant TCR repertoire diversity was predicted by graft donor and pretransplant recipient Inverse Simpson Index values. Pathologically expanded recipient clonotypes increased progressively from day 30 to day 180 as diversity fell.

TCRdb's copy holds only in-frame clones and misses some; the assay was immunoSEQ multiplex PCR. The repertoire has about 10,000 clones, around 86% of them found once; the top ten carry 15%. Trimming removed 4 bases at V and 5 bases at J, with 14 bases between. The CDR3 covers 14 residues. Germline V gene data show CDR1 as SGHRS and CDR2 as YFSETQ. Time point reported: recipient sample about 28 days before transplant, after cytoreduction. As for this clone: No antigen is known for it.

The chain uses TRBV5-1 and TRBJ2-3, with D tentatively TRBD1 (6 bases). The sequence came from a woman aged 45-60 years with chronic myeloid leukemia. Some clones in this sample may be carry-over from other donors' samples. The source was peripheral blood mononuclear cells, collected before stem cell transplant. CDR3 coding DNA: TGCGCCAGCAGCCTAACAGGGACGAAAGATACGCAGTATTTT. Translated: CASSLTGTKDTQYF.